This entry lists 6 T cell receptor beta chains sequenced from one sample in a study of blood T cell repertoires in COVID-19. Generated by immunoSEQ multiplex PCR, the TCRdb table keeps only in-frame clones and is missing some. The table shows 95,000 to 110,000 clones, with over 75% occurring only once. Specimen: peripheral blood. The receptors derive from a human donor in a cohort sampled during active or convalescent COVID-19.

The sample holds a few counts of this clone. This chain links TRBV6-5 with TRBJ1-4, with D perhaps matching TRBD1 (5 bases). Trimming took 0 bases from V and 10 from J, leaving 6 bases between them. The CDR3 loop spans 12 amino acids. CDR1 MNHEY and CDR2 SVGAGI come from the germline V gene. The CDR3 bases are TGTGCCAGCAGTTACTCCGGGGGAAAACTGTTTTTT. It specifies CASSYSGGKLFF.

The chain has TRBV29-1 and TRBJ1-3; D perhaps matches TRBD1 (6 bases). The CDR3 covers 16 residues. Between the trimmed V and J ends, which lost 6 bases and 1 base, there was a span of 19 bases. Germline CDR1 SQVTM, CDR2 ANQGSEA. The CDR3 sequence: CSVEARTAVSGNTIYF. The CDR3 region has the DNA TGCAGCGTCGAGGCTAGGACAGCAGTTTCTGGAAACACCATATATTTT.

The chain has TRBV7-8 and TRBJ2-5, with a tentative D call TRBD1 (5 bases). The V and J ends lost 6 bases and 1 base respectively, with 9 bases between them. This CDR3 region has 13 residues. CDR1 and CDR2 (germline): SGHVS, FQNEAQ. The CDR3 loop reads CASRGPAQETQYF. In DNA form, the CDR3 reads TGTGCCAGCAGGGGGCCCGCCCAAGAGACCCAGTACTTC.

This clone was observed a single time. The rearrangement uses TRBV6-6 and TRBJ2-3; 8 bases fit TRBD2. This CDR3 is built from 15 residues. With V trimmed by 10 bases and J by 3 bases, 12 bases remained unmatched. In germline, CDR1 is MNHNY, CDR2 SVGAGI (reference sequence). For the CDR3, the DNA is TGTGCCACCCGGGGGGGCCGCTTTGGAACAGATACGCAGTATTTT. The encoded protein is CATRGGRFGTDTQYF.

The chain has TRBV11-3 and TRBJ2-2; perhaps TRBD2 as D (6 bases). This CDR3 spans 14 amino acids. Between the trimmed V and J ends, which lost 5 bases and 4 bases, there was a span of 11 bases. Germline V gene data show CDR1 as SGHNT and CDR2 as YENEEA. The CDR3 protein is CASSRAGLTGELFF. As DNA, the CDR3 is TGTGCCAGCAGCCGAGCGGGCCTCACCGGGGAGCTGTTTTTT.

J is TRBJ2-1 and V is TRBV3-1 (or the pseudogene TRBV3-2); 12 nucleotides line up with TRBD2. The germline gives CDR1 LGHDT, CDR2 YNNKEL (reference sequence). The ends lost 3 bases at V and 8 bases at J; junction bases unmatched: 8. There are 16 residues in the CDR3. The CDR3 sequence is CASSHSGLAGQDEQFF. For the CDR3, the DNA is TGTGCCAGCAGCCACTCCGGACTAGCGGGACAAGATGAGCAGTTCTTC.